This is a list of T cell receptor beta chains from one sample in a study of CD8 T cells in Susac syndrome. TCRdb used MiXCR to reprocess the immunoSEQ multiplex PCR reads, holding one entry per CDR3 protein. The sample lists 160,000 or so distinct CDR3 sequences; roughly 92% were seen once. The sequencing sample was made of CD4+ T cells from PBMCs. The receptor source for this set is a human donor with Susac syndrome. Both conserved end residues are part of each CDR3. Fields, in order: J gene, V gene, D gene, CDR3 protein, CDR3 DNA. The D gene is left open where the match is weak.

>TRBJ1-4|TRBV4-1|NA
CASSQGRGRANEKLFF
TGCGCCAGCAGCCAAGGTCGGGGAAGGGCTAATGAAAAACTGTTTTTT
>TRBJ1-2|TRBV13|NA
CASSLSSGNYGYTF
TGTGCCAGCAGCTTATCATCCGGGAACTATGGCTACACCTTC
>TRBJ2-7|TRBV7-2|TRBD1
CASSRWTGYEQYF
TGTGCCAGCAGCAGATGGACAGGCTACGAGCAGTACTTC
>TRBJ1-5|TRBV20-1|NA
CSASEDSNQPQHF
TGCAGTGCTAGCGAAGATAGCAATCAGCCCCAGCATTTT
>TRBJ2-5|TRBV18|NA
CASSLYRDQETQYF
TGTGCCAGCTCACTTTACCGGGATCAAGAGACCCAGTACTTC
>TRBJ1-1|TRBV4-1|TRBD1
CASSRYRGPTVPTEAFF
TGCGCCAGCAGCCGGTACAGGGGCCCCACGGTCCCGACTGAAGCTTTCTTT
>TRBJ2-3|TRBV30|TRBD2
CAWRLAGVSTDTQYF
TGTGCCTGGAGGCTAGCGGGGGTGAGCACAGATACGCAGTATTTT
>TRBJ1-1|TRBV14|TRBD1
CASSQPGSGGRSAFF
TGTGCCAGCAGCCAACCTGGGTCAGGGGGCCGATCGGCTTTCTTT
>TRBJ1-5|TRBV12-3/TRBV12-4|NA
CASGGYSEPQHF
TGTGCCAGCGGGGGGTACAGTGAGCCCCAGCATTTT
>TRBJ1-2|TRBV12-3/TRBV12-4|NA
CASSFQDNNYGYTF
TGTGCCAGCAGTTTTCAAGACAATAACTATGGCTACACCTTC
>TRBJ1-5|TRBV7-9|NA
CASSGQFNQPQHF
TGTGCCAGCTCGGGACAATTCAATCAGCCCCAGCATTTT
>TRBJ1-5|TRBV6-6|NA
CASSSIGQPQHF
TGTGCCAGCAGTTCTATAGGGCAGCCCCAGCATTTT
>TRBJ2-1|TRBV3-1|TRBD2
CASSIHLAGGPFF
TGTGCCAGCAGCATACACTTAGCGGGGGGACCGTTCTTC
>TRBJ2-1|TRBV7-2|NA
CASSLGLFNEQFF
TGTGCCAGCAGCTTAGGACTCTTCAATGAGCAGTTCTTC
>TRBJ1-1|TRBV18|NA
CTSSLDQNTEAFF
TGTACCAGCTCACTAGATCAGAACACTGAAGCTTTCTTT
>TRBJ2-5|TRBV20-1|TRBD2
CSAIGLAGGETQYF
TGCAGTGCTATAGGACTAGCGGGGGGAGAGACCCAGTACTTC
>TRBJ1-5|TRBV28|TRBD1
CASSPNRGNQPQHF
TGTGCCAGCAGTCCTAACAGGGGAAATCAGCCCCAGCATTTT
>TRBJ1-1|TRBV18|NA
CASSPRGGTDTEAFF
TGTGCCAGCTCACCACGGGGGGGTACGGACACTGAAGCTTTCTTT
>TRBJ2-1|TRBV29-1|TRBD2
CSARTWTSANNEQFF
TGCAGCGCCCGAACTTGGACTAGCGCAAACAATGAGCAGTTCTTC
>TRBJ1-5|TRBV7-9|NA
CASYMVGGSNQPQHF
TGTGCCAGTTATATGGTAGGGGGTAGCAATCAGCCCCAGCATTTT
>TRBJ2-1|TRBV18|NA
CASSPPSSGESYNEQFF
TGTGCCAGCTCACCACCTTCCAGCGGAGAGAGTTACAATGAGCAGTTCTTC
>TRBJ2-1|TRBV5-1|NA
CASSLSQQLSYNEQFF
TGCGCCAGCAGCTTGTCGCAACAGCTCTCCTACAATGAGCAGTTCTTC
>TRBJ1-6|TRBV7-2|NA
CASSLAALPLHF
TGTGCCAGCAGCTTGGCCGCGTTACCCCTCCACTTT
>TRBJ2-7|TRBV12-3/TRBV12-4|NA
CASSLAPGEQYF
TGTGCCAGCAGTTTAGCCCCAGGGGAGCAGTACTTC
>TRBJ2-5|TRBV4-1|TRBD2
CASSRLTSGGAYQETQYF
TGCGCCAGCAGCCGGTTAACTAGCGGGGGGGCGTACCAAGAGACCCAGTACTTC
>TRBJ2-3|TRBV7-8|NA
CASSLRGDATDTQYF
TGTGCCAGCAGCTTACGCGGGGACGCCACAGATACGCAGTATTTT
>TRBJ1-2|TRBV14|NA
CASSQGGGGTYGYTF
TGTGCCAGCAGCCAAGGAGGAGGAGGGACCTATGGCTACACCTTC
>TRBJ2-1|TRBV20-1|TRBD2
CSAPGSAGESYNEQFF
TGCAGTGCCCCCGGATCAGCGGGGGAGTCCTACAATGAGCAGTTCTTC
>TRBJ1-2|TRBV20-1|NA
CSASAGGIKNYGYTF
TGCAGTGCTAGCGCCGGTGGTATTAAGAACTATGGCTACACCTTC
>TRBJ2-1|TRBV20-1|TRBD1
CSATATGDRFYNEQFF
TGCAGTGCTACTGCTACCGGGGACAGGTTCTACAATGAGCAGTTCTTC
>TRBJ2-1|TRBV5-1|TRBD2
CASSPLPQRGGIEQFF
TGCGCCAGCAGCCCACTTCCCCAGCGGGGGGGAATTGAGCAGTTCTTC
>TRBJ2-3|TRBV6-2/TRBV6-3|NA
CASSLLSSDTQYF
TGTGCCAGCAGTTTACTCAGCTCAGATACGCAGTATTTT
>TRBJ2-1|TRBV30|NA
CAWGGGNEQFF
TGTGCCTGGGGGGGTGGCAATGAGCAGTTCTTC
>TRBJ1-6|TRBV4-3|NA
CASSQAEGSSPLHF
TGCGCCAGCAGCCAAGCGGAAGGGAGTTCACCCCTCCACTTT
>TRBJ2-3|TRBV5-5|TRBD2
CASSLTGGVADTQYF
TGTGCCAGCAGCTTGACGGGGGGGGTTGCAGATACGCAGTATTTT
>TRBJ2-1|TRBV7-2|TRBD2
CASSSSGTSGGLEQFF
TGTGCCAGCAGCTCATCCGGGACTAGCGGGGGTCTCGAGCAGTTCTTC
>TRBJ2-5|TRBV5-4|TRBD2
CASSPGLAGGGETQYF
TGTGCCAGCAGCCCTGGACTAGCGGGGGGAGGGGAGACCCAGTACTTC
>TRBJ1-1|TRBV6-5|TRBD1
CASRPRDRTNTEAFF
TGTGCCAGCAGGCCTAGGGACAGAACGAACACTGAAGCTTTCTTT
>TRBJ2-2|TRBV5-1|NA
CASSLFTNTGELFF
TGCGCCAGCAGCTTGTTCACGAACACCGGGGAGCTGTTTTTT
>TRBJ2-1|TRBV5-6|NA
CASSPRRGSSYNEQFF
TGTGCCAGCAGCCCTCGGAGGGGGAGCTCCTACAATGAGCAGTTCTTC